Shown below are 17 T cell receptor beta chains from a single sample sequenced in a study of T-cell memory formation after mild COVID-19. TCRdb ran MiXCR on the 5' RACE reads and lists one entry per CDR3 protein. The top ten clones hold under 35% of a sample with some 70,000 distinct CDR3 sequences, approximately 15% of them seen once. Input material: PBMCs or a T cell subset sorted from them (not recorded which). Every receptor here comes from an adult woman who had mild COVID-19 (a few samples of this study predate the infection). Cell type and time point are not known.

The chain links TRBV29-1 to TRBJ2-2; a weak D match, TRBD2 (6 bases). This CDR3 is built from 15 residues. Germline values: CDR1 SQVTM, CDR2 ANQGSEA. Trimming took off 6 bases at V and 4 bases at J, with 18 bases between the two ends. CDR3 nucleotides: TGCAGCGTCGAGGGTGGGGGGACGGGCACCGGGGAGCTGTTTTTT. It encodes CSVEGGGTGTGELFF.

This rearrangement joins TRBV7-9 to TRBJ1-2; D is unresolved. The ends were cut back, 4 bases at V and 6 bases at J, with 15 bases in the middle. Germline V gene lookup returns CDR1 SEHNR and CDR2 FQNEAQ (reference sequence). The CDR3 length is 14 residues. CDR3 in amino acids: CASSSGFRSHGYTF. The CDR3 DNA reads TGTGCCAGCAGCTCCGGGTTCAGGTCCCATGGCTACACCTTC. Complete variable domain (other parts from reference TRBV7-9 and TRBJ1-2): DTGVSQNPRHKITKRGQNVTFRCDPISEHNRLYWYRQTLGQGPEFLTYFQNEAQLEKSRLLSDRFSAERPKGSFSTLEIQRTEQGDSAMYLCASSSGFRSHGYTFGSGTRLTVV.

This clonotype was seen a handful of times. The chain recombines TRBV6-5 with TRBJ2-2; TRBD1 agrees at 8 bases. The CDR3 contains 14 residues. Trimming removed 10 bases from V and 5 bases from J; junction bases left unmatched: 9. Germline CDR1 is MNHEY and CDR2 is SVGAGI. In nucleotides, the CDR3 is TGTGCCACTGGGGGGACAGGAGATACCGGGGAGCTGTTTTTT. Translating it yields CATGGTGDTGELFF.

This clonotype was detected only a few times. The chain employs TRBV4-3 and TRBJ2-3, with 10 bases lining up with TRBD2. CDR1 and CDR2 (germline): LGHNA, YSLEER. The CDR3 is 16 amino acids. V trimming: 4 bases; J trimming: 5 bases; junction bases outside the gene matches: 9. The CDR3 loop is CASSLTLAGVGDTQYF. The CDR3 coding sequence is TGCGCCAGCAGCCTCACTCTAGCGGGAGTCGGAGATACGCAGTATTTT.

The rearrangement joins TRBV7-9 to TRBJ2-2, with D unclear. The CDR3 has 15 amino acids. With 4 bases removed from V and 1 base from J, the gap between germline ends came to 10 bases. Germline values: CDR1 SEHNR, CDR2 FQNEAQ (reference sequence). CDR3 bases: TGTGCCAGCAGCTCGCACCGGGTGAACACCGGGGAGCTGTTTTTT. Translating gives CASSSHRVNTGELFF.

The chain joins TRBV18 to TRBJ2-3, with TRBD2 matching over 7 bases. Germline V gene lookup returns CDR1 KGHSH and CDR2 LQKENI. This CDR3 contains 17 residues. V lost 1 base to trimming and J lost 6 bases; unmatched junction nucleotides: 13. The CDR3 DNA reads as TGTGCCAGCTCACCACTGCGGGGGTCCGATATAAGGGATACGCAGTATTTT. As protein: CASSPLRGSDIRDTQYF.

This clonotype was counted a few times. CDR3 nucleotide sequence: TGTGCCAGCAGTCGACTAGCGGGCTCCAATGAGCAGTTCTTC. Translation: CASSRLAGSNEQFF. The V and J genes are TRBV12-3 or TRBV12-4 and TRBJ2-1; 10 bases line up with TRBD2. The CDR3 consists of 14 residues. After removal of 5 bases from V and 6 bases from J, the junction contained 4 bases not matched to a gene.

This chain connects TRBV20-1 to TRBJ1-1; TRBD1 might be the D (6 bases). Germline CDR1 and CDR2: DFQATT and SNEGSKA (reference sequence). This CDR3 has 15 residues. Trimming cost V 6 bases and J 1 base, with 18 bases left between them. CDR3 sequence reads: CSAPRPNRENTEAFF. For the CDR3, the DNA is TGCAGTGCGCCCAGGCCCAACAGGGAGAACACTGAAGCTTTCTTT.

The chain has TRBV7-3 and TRBJ2-3; D is undetermined. Germline V gene data show CDR1 as SGHTA and CDR2 as FQGTGA. The CDR3 spans 14 residues. Trimming removed 5 bases from V and 4 bases from J, with 13 bases in between. As DNA, the CDR3 is TGTGCCAGCAGCCCTGGACCGCATCCAGATACGCAGTATTTT. Its translation: CASSPGPHPDTQYF.

This clonotype showed up just a few times. The genes are TRBV5-8 and TRBJ2-7; weak D call: TRBD2 (6 bases). Germline CDR1 reads SGHTS; CDR2 reads YDEGEE. Trimming shortened V by 3 bases and J by 3 bases, and 16 bases separated the two germline ends. The CDR3 loop spans 15 amino acids. The CDR3 coding sequence is TGTGCCAGCAGCTGGCTCCGGGGGTTGAACTACGAGCAGTACTTC. As protein: CASSWLRGLNYEQYF.

This clonotype was recorded at least ten times. V gene TRBV7-2 combines with J gene TRBJ2-7, with D perhaps given as TRBD1 or TRBD2 (5 bases each). The germline V and J ends were trimmed by 4 bases and 0 bases, with 7 bases remaining between them. The CDR3 loop spans 13 amino acids. The germline CDR1 and CDR2 sequences are SGHTA and FQGNSA. CDR3 nucleotide sequence: TGTGCCAGCAGCTGGGGGTCCTCCTACGAGCAGTACTTC. It codes for CASSWGSSYEQYF. Full variable domain (outside the CDR3, taken from reference TRBV7-2 and TRBJ2-7): GAGVSQSPSNKVTEKGKDVELRCDPISGHTALYWYRQSLGQGLEFLIYFQGNSAPDKSGLPSDRFSAERTGGSVSTLTIQRTQQEDSAVYLCASSWGSSYEQYFGPGTRLTVT.

The genes are TRBV15 and TRBJ2-5; 12 positions match TRBD2. The V gene end was trimmed by 1 base and the J gene end by 5 bases; junction bases not matched to a gene: 2. This CDR3 is built from 15 residues. Per germline, CDR1 LNHNV and CDR2 YYDKDF (reference sequence). The CDR3 DNA follows: TGTGCCACCAGCAGAGCGACTAGCGGGAGTGAGACCCAGTACTTC. Translation gives CATSRATSGSETQYF. The entire variable domain, with the rest obtained from reference TRBV15 and TRBJ2-5, is as follows: DAMVIQNPRYQVTQFGKPVTLSCSQTLNHNVMYWYQQKSSQAPKLLFHYYDKDFNNEADTPDNFQSRRPNTSFCFLDIRSPGLGDTAMYLCATSRATSGSETQYFGPGTRLLVL.

This clonotype turned up a few times. V usage is TRBV4-2 and J usage is TRBJ2-2; D may be TRBD1 (8 bases). The CDR3 consists of 17 residues. V dropped 4 bases and J dropped 0 bases, with 15 bases sitting between them. The germline gives CDR1 LGHNA, CDR2 YNFKEQ. In nucleotides, the CDR3 is TGTGCCAGCAGCCCCAGGGGGCGGGGGCCGAACACCGGGGAGCTGTTTTTT. This translates into CASSPRGRGPNTGELFF.

V usage is TRBV2 and J usage is TRBJ2-7; D is unresolved. The germline gives CDR1 SNHLY, CDR2 FYNNEI. Between the trimmed V and J ends, which lost 4 bases and 6 bases, there was a span of 10 bases. The CDR3 length is 12 residues. In DNA form, the CDR3 reads TGTGCCAGCAGTGCATCTATCCGCGAGCAGTACTTC. Translated: CASSASIREQYF.

The chain links TRBV11-2 to TRBJ2-3, with TRBD2 matching over 12 bases. V dropped 2 bases and J dropped 3; count of bases not matched to a gene: 3. The CDR3 totals 16 residues. In germline, CDR1 is SGHAT, CDR2 FQNNGV. This chain's CDR3 is CASSLPTSGGTDTQYF. In DNA form, the CDR3 reads TGTGCCAGCAGCTTACCGACTAGCGGGGGAACAGATACGCAGTATTTT.

This clonotype was detected many times. The CDR3 DNA reads as TGTGCCAGCAGCCAAGACTCCAGCGGGAGCTCAGATACGCAGTATTTT. It specifies CASSQDSSGSSDTQYF. J is TRBJ2-3 and V is TRBV4-2; 8 nucleotides match TRBD2. Trimming cost V 0 bases and J 4 bases; bases outside gene matches: 6. The CDR3 length is 16 residues. Germline V CDR1 and CDR2: LGHNA, YNFKEQ.

The rearrangement links TRBV2 to TRBJ2-4; a possible D gene is TRBD1 (6 bases). Germline V gives CDR1 SNHLY, CDR2 FYNNEI. This CDR3 spans 17 amino acids. The V end lost 8 bases, the J end lost 0 bases, and 20 bases lay between the germline ends. The CDR3 here is CASWYRAPHIAKNIQYF. CDR3 coding DNA: TGTGCCAGCTGGTACAGGGCTCCCCACATAGCCAAAAACATTCAGTACTTC.